Presented here are 31 T cell receptor beta chains from one specimen sequenced in a study of blood T cell repertoires in COVID-19. TCRdb keeps only in-frame clones here, not all; method: immunoSEQ multiplex PCR. The top ten clones hold around a tenth of a sample with about 230,000 clones, 85% to 90% of them seen once. The sample comprised peripheral blood. All receptors derive from a man aged 50 to 59 with COVID-19, enrolled during active disease.

The chain links TRBV30 to TRBJ1-1; D ambiguous. V was shortened by 0 bases and J by 6 bases, with 11 bases between the two germline ends. This CDR3 region has 13 residues. CDR1 is GTSNPN, CDR2 SVGIG, per germline (reference sequence). The CDR3 nucleotides are TGTGCCTGGAGTGTACGGCGGCGTGCTGAAGCTTTCTTT. It translates to CAWSVRRRAEAFF.

The rearrangement uses TRBV2 and TRBJ2-7, with 7 bases lining up with TRBD2. Germline CDR1 reads SNHLY; CDR2 reads FYNNEI. This CDR3 is built from 15 residues. V lost 7 bases, J lost 3 bases, and 12 bases stayed unmatched. The CDR3 DNA sequence: TGTGCCAGCAAGGGTCTGGGGGGGACCCGCTACGAGCAGTACTTC. As protein: CASKGLGGTRYEQYF.

The gene calls are TRBV9 and TRBJ2-2; D ambiguous. CDR1 is SGDLS and CDR2 is YYNGEE in the germline V gene. This CDR3 region has 16 residues. Trimming took 2 bases from V and 0 from J, leaving 11 bases between them. As DNA, the CDR3 is TGTGCCAGCAGCGTCCGAGAGGCCCCGAACACCGGGGAGCTGTTTTTT. This codes for CASSVREAPNTGELFF.

The J gene is TRBJ2-3, the V gene TRBV18, with a possible D match to TRBD1 (6 bases). The CDR3 length is 15 residues. V lost 2 bases and J lost 1, with 10 bases in between. Germline lookup yields CDR1 KGHSH and CDR2 LQKENI. The CDR3 spells CASSPKGGGTDTQYF. Here the CDR3 DNA reads TGTGCCAGCTCACCAAAAGGGGGAGGCACAGATACGCAGTATTTT.

For this clone: The same CDR3 arises from other DNA sequences in this sample as well. V is TRBV7-2 and J is TRBJ1-3; D ambiguous. V was cut by 5 bases and J by 4 bases, with 12 bases left in between. Germline V lookup: CDR1 SGHTA, CDR2 FQGNSA. This CDR3 region has 14 residues. CDR3 region: CASSPRTGGNTIYF. CDR3 in DNA: TGTGCCAGCAGCCCAAGGACGGGAGGAAACACCATATATTTT.

The chain recombines TRBV5-1 with TRBJ2-5, with 12 nucleotides matching TRBD2. This CDR3 region has 18 residues. The V segment lost 5 bases and the J segment 4 bases; nucleotides outside the gene matches: 15. CDR1 and CDR2 from the germline V gene are SGHRS and YFSETQ. The CDR3 is CASRLMTSGGPRGETQYF. For the CDR3, the DNA is TGCGCCAGCAGACTAATGACTAGCGGGGGACCCCGGGGAGAGACCCAGTACTTC.

The chain employs TRBV6-5 and TRBJ2-7, with 11 bases matching TRBD2. The trim removed 0 bases at V and 6 bases at J, leaving 7 bases unmatched. CDR3 length: 16 residues. Germline assignment: CDR1 MNHEY and CDR2 SVGAGI. This chain's CDR3 is CASSYSRASGRSEQYF. The CDR3 DNA reads as TGTGCCAGCAGTTACTCGAGGGCTAGCGGGAGGTCCGAGCAGTACTTC.

The table lists this clone with a few counts. The J gene is TRBJ1-6, the V gene TRBV11-2; TRBD1 might be the D (6 bases). The CDR3 is made up of 17 amino acids. Trimming left V 1 base short and J 0 bases short, with 10 bases between. Per germline, CDR1 SGHAT and CDR2 FQNNGV. The CDR3 region has the DNA TGTGCCAGCAGCTTAGCCCAGGACAGCTCCTATAATTCACCCCTCCACTTT. It translates to CASSLAQDSSYNSPLHF.

V gene TRBV3-1 (or the pseudogene TRBV3-2) combines with J gene TRBJ2-7; the match to TRBD2 covers 7 bases. Germline CDR1 and CDR2: LGHDT and YNNKEL (reference sequence). The CDR3 runs to 14 residues. The J segment lost 7 bases and the V segment lost 1 base, leaving 7 bases of the junction unmatched. CDR3 loop: CASSQGTRPGEQYF. The CDR3 DNA reads as TGTGCCAGCAGCCAAGGGACTAGACCGGGGGAGCAGTACTTC.

V and J are TRBV28 and TRBJ1-3; 9 bases line up with TRBD1. J lost 4 bases, V lost 3 bases, and 10 bases had no gene match. The CDR3 totals 17 residues. From germline, CDR1 is MDHEN and CDR2 SYDVKM. The CDR3, as DNA: TGTGCCAGCAGTTTCCTGACACAGGGGGCGAGAGGAAACACCATATATTTT. It is translated as CASSFLTQGARGNTIYF. Combining the CDR3 with reference TRBV28 and TRBJ1-3 gives the whole variable domain DVKVTQSSRYLVKRTGEKVFLECVQDMDHENMFWYRQDPGLGLRLIYFSYDVKMKEKGDIPEGYSVSREKKERFSLILESASTNQTSMYLCASSFLTQGARGNTIYFGEGSWLTVV.

CDR3 protein: CASSQAQGGTGELFF. CDR3 nucleotide sequence: TGCGCCAGCAGCCAAGCACAGGGGGGGACCGGGGAGCTGTTTTTT. V gene TRBV4-3 combines with J gene TRBJ2-2, with a weak D call TRBD1 (8 bases). V was trimmed by 1 base and J by 5 bases, leaving 11 bases between them. This CDR3 is 15 amino acids long. Germline CDR1 is LGHNA and CDR2 is YSLEER.

This clone was seen a single time. The J gene is TRBJ1-6, the V gene TRBV5-1; D ambiguous. The germline gives CDR1 SGHRS, CDR2 YFSETQ. This CDR3 is 13 amino acids long. V was cut by 0 bases and J by 7 bases, with 5 bases left in between. The CDR3: CASSLDSNSPLHF. CDR3 sequence (DNA): TGCGCCAGCAGCTTGGACAGCAATTCACCCCTCCACTTT.

The chain couples TRBV7-9 to TRBJ1-3; 10 bases fit TRBD1. Germline V gene data show CDR1 as SEHNR and CDR2 as FQNEAQ (reference sequence). The CDR3 is 16 residues long. The V gene end was trimmed by 1 base and the J gene end by 4 bases; junction bases not matched to a gene: 4. DNA for the CDR3: TGTGCCAGCAGCTTAGGACAGGGGGCGGACGGAAACACCATATATTTT. It is translated as CASSLGQGADGNTIYF. The complete variable domain, with remaining parts taken from reference TRBV7-9 and TRBJ1-3, reads DTGVSQNPRHKITKRGQNVTFRCDPISEHNRLYWYRQTLGQGPEFLTYFQNEAQLEKSRLLSDRFSAERPKGSFSTLEIQRTEQGDSAMYLCASSLGQGADGNTIYFGEGSWLTVV.

Written as DNA, the CDR3 is TGTGCCAGCAGTCCACAGGGAGCGGGACTACTGTCCTACAATGAGCAGTTCTTC. Protein: CASSPQGAGLLSYNEQFF. The gene calls are TRBV27 and TRBJ2-1; TRBD2 might be the D (7 bases). Trimming pared 5 bases from V and 1 base from J, leaving 21 bases between. The CDR3 is made up of 18 amino acids. CDR1 and CDR2 (germline): MNHEY, SMNVEV (reference sequence).

The V and J genes are TRBV4-1 and TRBJ2-3; the D gene is possibly TRBD2 (5 bases). The CDR3 has 13 residues. Between the trimmed V and J ends, which lost 4 bases and 4 bases, there was a span of 9 bases. Germline-derived CDR1 and CDR2 are MGHRA and YSYEKL. DNA for the CDR3: TGCGCCAGCAGCCTGGGAGTTGCAGATACGCAGTATTTT. It translates to CASSLGVADTQYF.

This chain links TRBV18 with TRBJ2-2; TRBD1 matches 8 bases. Germline V gene sequence: CDR1 KGHSH, CDR2 LQKENI. The CDR3 loop spans 15 amino acids. Unmatched junction bases numbered 3, after V lost 5 bases and J lost 1 base. CDR3 loop: CASSTGQGNTGELFF. CDR3 nucleotide sequence: TGTGCCAGCTCAACCGGACAGGGGAACACCGGGGAGCTGTTTTTT.

This clone was seen just once. The chain carries TRBV4-2 and TRBJ2-1, with 9 bases that match TRBD2. The CDR3 is 17 amino acids. The V and J ends lost 0 bases and 4 bases, in that order; junction bases with no gene match: 7. The germline V gene has CDR1 LGHNA and CDR2 YNFKEQ. CDR3 DNA sequence: TGTGCCAGCAGCCAAGATTGGGGTGCGGGGGGGTACAATGAGCAGTTCTTC. This gives the protein CASSQDWGAGGYNEQFF.

The chain recombines TRBV4-1 with TRBJ1-6, with 7 nucleotides matching TRBD1. V lost 1 base and J lost 5; bases outside the gene matches: 5. Germline lookup yields CDR1 MGHRA and CDR2 YSYEKL. The CDR3 runs to 16 residues. The chain's CDR3 is CASSQGGGEDNSPLHF. The DNA for the CDR3 is TGCGCCAGCAGCCAAGGAGGGGGCGAAGATAATTCACCCCTCCACTTT.

This clone has a single count. The rearrangement uses TRBV6-2 or TRBV6-3 and TRBJ2-2, with D possibly being TRBD2 (5 bases). V lost 0 bases and J lost 5, with 16 bases in between. Germline loops: CDR1 MNHEY, CDR2 SVGEGT. The CDR3 spans 17 residues. This CDR3 is CASSYSGDTRGTGELFF. Written as DNA, the CDR3 is TGTGCCAGCAGTTACTCCGGAGATACTCGGGGTACCGGGGAGCTGTTTTTT.

The V gene is TRBV19, the J gene TRBJ2-2, with TRBD2 matching 7 bases. The CDR3 covers 12 residues. Germline CDR1 reads LNHDA; CDR2 reads SQIVND (reference sequence). The DNA of the CDR3 is TGTGACGAAAGAGCGGGGCGCGGGGAGCTGTTTTTT. It is translated as CDERAGRGELFF.

The chain couples TRBV12-3 or TRBV12-4 to TRBJ2-5; D is undetermined. This CDR3 comprises 10 residues. The CDR3 DNA reads as TGTGTTTGTTCCGTGGAGACCCAGTACTTC. Encoded protein: CVCSVETQYF.

This clone has a handful of counts. The chain is built from TRBV7-6 and TRBJ2-7; 9 bases fit TRBD2. The V gene end was trimmed by 1 base and the J gene end by 9 bases; junction bases not matched to a gene: 10. Germline V lookup: CDR1 SGHVS, CDR2 FNYEAQ. This CDR3 is built from 15 residues. DNA of the CDR3: TGTGCCAGCAGCTTAGACGCGGGGGGGCAATCCGGGCAGTACTTC. Translation gives CASSLDAGGQSGQYF.

The gene calls are TRBV19 and TRBJ1-2; D possibly corresponds to TRBD1 (6 bases). From germline, CDR1 is LNHDA and CDR2 SQIVND (reference sequence). V was clipped by 0 bases and J by 8 bases, with 13 bases between them. CDR3 length: 14 amino acids. DNA for the CDR3: TGTGCCAGTAGTATAGACAGGGACACGGAGGGCTACACCTTC. Its protein is CASSIDRDTEGYTF.

This clone was counted a single time. The V call is TRBV9, the J call TRBJ2-1; the match to TRBD2 covers 8 bases. Germline CDR1 and CDR2: SGDLS and YYNGEE. The CDR3 runs to 14 residues. After removal of 0 bases from V and 9 bases from J, the junction contained 5 bases not matched to a gene. The CDR3 nucleotides read TGTGCCAGCAGCGTAGATAGCGGGATGAGTGAGCAGTTCTTC. Amino acid sequence: CASSVDSGMSEQFF.

The chain couples TRBV30 to TRBJ1-1; D gene ambiguous. V lost 1 base to trimming and J lost 1 base, with 10 bases between them. There are 14 residues in the CDR3. From germline, CDR1 is GTSNPN and CDR2 SVGIG (reference sequence). CDR3 region: CAWSAQRQNTEAFF. The CDR3 DNA reads TGTGCCTGGAGTGCACAGAGACAGAACACTGAAGCTTTCTTT.

This clone has a single count. This chain uses TRBV6-5 with TRBJ1-5; no definite D call. The CDR3 has 13 residues. The ends were cut back, 7 bases at V and 4 bases at J, with 11 bases in the middle. Per germline, CDR1 MNHEY and CDR2 SVGAGI. The CDR3 spells CASKITQNQPQHF. The DNA of the CDR3 is TGTGCCAGCAAGATCACACAGAATCAGCCCCAGCATTTT.

The rearrangement uses TRBV7-9 and TRBJ2-3; 9 bases line up with TRBD1. The CDR3 is made up of 16 amino acids. V was clipped by 5 bases and J by 2 bases; unmatched bases: 8. Germline CDR1 reads SEHNR; CDR2 reads FQNEAQ (reference sequence). The CDR3 coding sequence is TGTGCCAGCAGCCCCCGGACAGGGGAAAACACAGATACGCAGTATTTT. Translating it yields CASSPRTGENTDTQYF.

This chain uses TRBV7-2 with TRBJ1-1, with 7 bases aligning to TRBD1. Trimming cost V 6 bases and J 6 bases; bases outside gene matches: 10. In germline, CDR1 is SGHTA, CDR2 FQGNSA. The CDR3 runs to 14 residues. The CDR3 reads CASSPDRAGAEAFF. Written as DNA, the CDR3 is TGTGCCAGCAGTCCCGACAGGGCGGGTGCTGAAGCTTTCTTT.

This chain uses TRBV3-1 (or the pseudogene TRBV3-2) with TRBJ2-7, with 10 nucleotides matching TRBD1. The junction had 6 bases not matched to a gene; V was cut back by 5 bases and J by 2 bases. In germline, CDR1 is LGHDT, CDR2 YNNKEL (reference sequence). The CDR3 has 15 residues. CDR3 sequence reads: CASSVGQGTTYEQYF. The CDR3 bases are TGTGCCAGCAGCGTGGGACAGGGGACCACCTACGAGCAGTACTTC.

The chain joins TRBV2 to TRBJ1-2; 7 nucleotides match TRBD1. CDR1 SNHLY and CDR2 FYNNEI come from the germline V gene. With V trimmed by 6 bases and J by 5 bases, 12 bases remained unmatched. The CDR3 is 15 residues long. Here the CDR3 DNA reads TGTGCCAGCAGCCAAACAGGGGCCAATACGTATGGCTACACCTTC. Amino acid sequence: CASSQTGANTYGYTF.

V and J are TRBV28 and TRBJ2-7, with D perhaps matching TRBD1 (5 bases). V dropped 4 bases and J dropped 3 bases, with 13 bases sitting between them. The CDR3 runs to 14 residues. Germline CDR1 and CDR2: MDHEN and SYDVKM. The CDR3 bases are TGTGCCAGCAGTTCCTCGACAGCTCTCTACGAGCAGTACTTC. It yields the protein CASSSSTALYEQYF.